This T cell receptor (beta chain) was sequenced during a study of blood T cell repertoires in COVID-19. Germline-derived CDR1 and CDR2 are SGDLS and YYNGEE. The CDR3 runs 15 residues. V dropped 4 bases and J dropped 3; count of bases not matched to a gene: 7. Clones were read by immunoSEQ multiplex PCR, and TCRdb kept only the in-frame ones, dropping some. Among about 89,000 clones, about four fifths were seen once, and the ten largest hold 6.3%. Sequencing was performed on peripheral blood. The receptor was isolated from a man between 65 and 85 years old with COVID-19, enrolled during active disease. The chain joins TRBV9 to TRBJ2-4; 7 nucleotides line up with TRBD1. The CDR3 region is CASSPRQGGKNIQYF. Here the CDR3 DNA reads TGTGCCAGCAGCCCGCGACAGGGTGGCAAAAACATTCAGTACTTC. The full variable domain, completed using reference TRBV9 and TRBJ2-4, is DSGVTQTPKHLITATGQRVTLRCSPRSGDLSVYWYQQSLDQGLQFLIQYYNGEERAKGNILERFSAQQFPDLHSELNLSSLELGDSALYFCASSPRQGGKNIQYFGAGTRLSVL.